This TCR beta chain was captured by sequencing in a study of sequential checkpoint blockade in melanoma (dated by TCRdb to the late 2010s). Background on the whole study: Patients were assigned by 1:1 randomization to either first-line nivolumab followed by ipilimumab (arm A) or ipilimumab followed by nivolumab (arm B). Both trial sequences were followed by maintenance nivolumab. General study outcomes and caveats: Validation of the response-prediction model combining TCR metrics and mutation burden is needed in larger, independent patient cohorts.

The immunoSEQ Assay was used to immunosequence TCRbeta CDR3 regions from genomic DNA. Genomic DNA was amplified by bias-controlled multiplex PCR before high-throughput sequencing. The authors processed their data as follows. To quantify the absolute abundance of each unique TCRbeta CDR3 region, the sequences were collapsed and filtered. Clonality, defined as 1 minus Pielou's evenness, was calculated using only productive rearrangements. A previously published method was used to identify clones with significantly greater frequencies in on-treatment samples than in baseline samples. As stored in TCRdb, this immuneACCESS dataset retains in-frame rearrangements with V and J assigned. A fraction of the clones does not appear; measured against another copy, unresolved V genes explain less than half of the discrepancy, and the remainder lacks a known reason. The V and J calls and clone size were taken over from that table, and D and trimming were inferred from the DNA. For this sample there are about 20,000 clones; approximately 70% appear just once. The ten largest clonotypes hold around 21% of the sample.

The trim is 9 bases for V and 0 bases for J, with a gap of 12 bases between the germline ends. The CDR3, from cysteine to phenylalanine, totals 13 residues. The CDR3 DNA has 39 bases and is translated from base 1. Based on the germline V gene (reference sequence), the CDR1 and CDR2 sequences are LNHDA and SQIVND. Note on this clone: Which antigen it targets is not known. It has no much larger one-base neighbor in the sample; base qualities were not kept.

The treatment or condition label, as the study defines it: randomized to nivolumab then ipilimumab (arm A) or the reverse (arm B). No trial patient had received prior DNA-damaging chemotherapy. A FACS Aria II flow cytometer was used to sort live CD3+CD8+ cells that were negative for CD19 and CD56 from thawed PBMCs. Samples were obtained from patients with melanoma enrolled in CheckMate 064, a randomized, open-label phase II trial of sequential checkpoint blockade. Peripheral blood mononuclear cells were collected by leukapheresis, purified with Ficoll-Paque, and frozen in human serum with 10% DMSO. Immediately after sorting, the purity of sorted blood CD3+CD8+ cells was verified to be >98%, after which DNA was extracted.

Here the chain combines TRBV19 and TRBJ2-7, with TRBD2 tentatively as D gene (6 bases match). This TCR derives from a human donor with melanoma. The sample consisted of CD8+ T cells sorted from blood (inferred from file names), taken from a patient given nivolumab and ipilimumab in sequence. Here is the DNA: TGTGCCAGCAATCCGGGAGCCTCCTACGAGCAGTACTTC. Translated, this is CASNPGASYEQYF.